The present TCR beta chain was sequenced within a study of T cells after yellow fever vaccination. Study results and caveats: Bulk-population clonotypes that are abundant could appear as contaminants in FACS-sorted repertoires. Peaking faster, on day 5 versus 15, the secondary response was nonetheless weaker. Clones from primary vaccination mostly reappeared after the booster (approximately 95% CD4, around 90% CD8).

The authors made TCR cDNA by 5'RACE template switching, adding a universal primer site and UMIs. Each CDR3 protein is one row after TCRdb ran MiXCR on the 5' RACE reads. The repertoire has 610,000 or so distinct CDR3 sequences, over 9% of them found once; the top ten carry more than 12%. This clonotype was detected ten times or more. The antigen is unknown. The CDR3 length is 12 residues. Germline values: CDR1 SGHTA, CDR2 FQGNSA. V dropped 3 bases and J dropped 1 base, with 3 bases sitting between them. V and J are TRBV7-2 and TRBJ1-1; D is undetermined. This clonotype was obtained from a young man who received the YFV17D yellow fever vaccine. The material was PBMCs, obtained on the day of the yellow fever booster vaccination. The CDR3 nucleotides read TGTGCCAGCAGCTTCAAGAACACTGAAGCTTTCTTT. It specifies CASSFKNTEAFF.